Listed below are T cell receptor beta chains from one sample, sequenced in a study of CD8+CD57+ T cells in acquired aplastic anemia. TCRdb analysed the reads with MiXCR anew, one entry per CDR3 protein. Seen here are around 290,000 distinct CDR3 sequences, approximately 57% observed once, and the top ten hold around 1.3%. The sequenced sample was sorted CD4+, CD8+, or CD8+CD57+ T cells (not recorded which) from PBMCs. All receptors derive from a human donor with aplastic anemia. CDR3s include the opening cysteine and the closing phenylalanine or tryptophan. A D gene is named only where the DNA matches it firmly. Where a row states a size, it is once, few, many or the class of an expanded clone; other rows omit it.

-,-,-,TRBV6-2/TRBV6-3,CASRLDYAYEKLFF
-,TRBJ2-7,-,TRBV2,CASSPTGTPYEQYF
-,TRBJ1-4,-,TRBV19,CASRTGTHNEKLFF
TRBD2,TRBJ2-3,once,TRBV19,CASSIASGESQYF
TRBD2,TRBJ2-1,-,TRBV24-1,CATSDATSVPYNEQFF
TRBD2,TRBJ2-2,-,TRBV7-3,CASSPTSGDTFGELFF
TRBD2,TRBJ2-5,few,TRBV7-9,CASSLVLAGNQETQYF
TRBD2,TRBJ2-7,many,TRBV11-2,CASRGLAGGLYEQYF
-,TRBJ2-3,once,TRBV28,CASTSGEFVDTQYF
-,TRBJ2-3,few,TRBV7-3,CASSYDQRDTQYF
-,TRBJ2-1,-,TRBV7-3,CASGGLRGNEQFF
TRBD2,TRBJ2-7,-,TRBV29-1,CSVSRGDLGGEYF
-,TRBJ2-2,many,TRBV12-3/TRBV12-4,CASSFSAGELFF
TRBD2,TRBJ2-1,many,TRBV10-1,CASSGGSPSEVQFF
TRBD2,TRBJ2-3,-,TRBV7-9,CASSLAGGSDTQYF
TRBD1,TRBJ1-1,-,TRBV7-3,CASSVSRDRDTEAFF
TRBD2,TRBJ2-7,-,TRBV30,CAWSGLAVPYEQYF
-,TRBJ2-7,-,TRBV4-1,CASSQAAFGPREQYF
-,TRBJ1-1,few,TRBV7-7,CASSISMNTEAFF
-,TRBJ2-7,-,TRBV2,CASSTLGSEQYF
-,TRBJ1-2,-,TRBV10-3,CAINTGGGEAYTF
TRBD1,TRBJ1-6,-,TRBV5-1,CASSSSGQGYNSPLHF
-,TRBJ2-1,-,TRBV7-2,CASSYPLVQEQFF
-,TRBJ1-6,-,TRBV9,CASSVGSPLHF
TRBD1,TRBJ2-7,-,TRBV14,CASSPQRGTGTYEQYF
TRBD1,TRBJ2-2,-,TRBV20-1,CSAKDTQGAGELFF
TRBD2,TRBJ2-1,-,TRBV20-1,CSAREPPGLAGANTFNEQFF
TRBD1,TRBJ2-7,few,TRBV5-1,CASSSTGTGNEQYF
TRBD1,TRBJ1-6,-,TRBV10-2,CASLGQGIGSYNSPLHF
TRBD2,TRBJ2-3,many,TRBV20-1,CSASNSGGTDTQYF
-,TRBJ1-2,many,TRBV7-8,CASSLDGVVRGYGYTF
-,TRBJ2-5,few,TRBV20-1,CSARVRGRGSNQPQYF
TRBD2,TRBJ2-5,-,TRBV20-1,CSATPTSGGQETQYF
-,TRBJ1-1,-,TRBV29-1,CSVGSRTNTEAFF
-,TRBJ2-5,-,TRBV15,CATSRATGTQYF
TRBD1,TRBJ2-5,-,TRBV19,CASSIYEGAGQETQYF
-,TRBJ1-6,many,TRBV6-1,CASWAALNFNSPLHF
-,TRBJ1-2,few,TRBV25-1,CASSVKEAGGYTF
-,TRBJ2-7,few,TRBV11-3,CASSAREVQEQYF
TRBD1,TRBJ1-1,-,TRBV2,CASSPGQGGYTEAFF
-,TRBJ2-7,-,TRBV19,CASSGSIHEQYF
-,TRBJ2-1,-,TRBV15,CATSRDRLSSYNEQFF
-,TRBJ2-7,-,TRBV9,CANSINGSPTLEQYF
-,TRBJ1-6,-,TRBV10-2,CASSMDQNSPLHF
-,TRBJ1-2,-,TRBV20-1,CSARFQGYYGYTF
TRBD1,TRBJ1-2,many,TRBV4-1,CASSQVFRTGSWYGYTF
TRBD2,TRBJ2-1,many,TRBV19,CASSVTSGISYNEQFF
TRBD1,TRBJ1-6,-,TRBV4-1,CASSRRQGDSPLHF
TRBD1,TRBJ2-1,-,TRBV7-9,CASSHGQGYNEQFF
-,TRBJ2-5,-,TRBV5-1,CASSLLGWRETQYF
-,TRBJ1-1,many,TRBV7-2,CASSDPWDRITAFF
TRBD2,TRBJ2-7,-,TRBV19,CASSIGLAAYEQYF
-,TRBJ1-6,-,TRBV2,CASSSGQGPPLHF